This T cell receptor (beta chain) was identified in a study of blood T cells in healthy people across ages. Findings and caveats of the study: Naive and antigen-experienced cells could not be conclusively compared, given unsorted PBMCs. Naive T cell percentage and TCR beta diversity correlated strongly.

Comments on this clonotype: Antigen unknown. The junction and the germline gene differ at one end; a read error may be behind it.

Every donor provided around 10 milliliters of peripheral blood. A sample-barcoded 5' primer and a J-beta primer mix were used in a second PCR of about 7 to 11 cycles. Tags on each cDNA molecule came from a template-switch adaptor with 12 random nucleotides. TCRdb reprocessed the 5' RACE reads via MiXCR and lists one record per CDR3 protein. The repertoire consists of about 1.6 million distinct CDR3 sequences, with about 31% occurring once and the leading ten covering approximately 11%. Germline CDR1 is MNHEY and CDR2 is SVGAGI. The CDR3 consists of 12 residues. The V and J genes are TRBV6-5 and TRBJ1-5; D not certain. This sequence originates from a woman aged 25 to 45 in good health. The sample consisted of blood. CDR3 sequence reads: CASSTGNRPQHF. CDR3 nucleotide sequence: TGTGCCAGCAGTACGGGCAATCGGCCCCAGCATTTT.